The present TCR beta chain was sequenced within a study of response to subunit inactivated influenza vaccine. Overall study results and limits: There was a suggestion from the authors that each seasonal influenza vaccination recruits few new T cells.

Each CDR3 protein gets one entry after TCRdb re-called the RT-PCR reads with MiXCR. The table shows about 530,000 distinct CDR3 sequences, with about 10% occurring only once. Regarding this clonotype: What it binds is unknown.

CDR1 and CDR2 from the germline V gene are ENHRY and SYGVKD. The CDR3 has 13 residues. Trimming stripped 7 bases from V and 1 base from J, with 10 bases between. This material consisted of PBMCs from blood, taken on the day of vaccination. The rearrangement uses TRBV10-3 and TRBJ1-2; weak D call: TRBD1 (6 bases). This receptor was taken from a man aged 45-65 years who received an inactivated influenza vaccine. The CDR3 bases are TGTGCCATCACAGGGGAGGTTAACTATGGCTACACCTTC. Translating it yields CAITGEVNYGYTF.